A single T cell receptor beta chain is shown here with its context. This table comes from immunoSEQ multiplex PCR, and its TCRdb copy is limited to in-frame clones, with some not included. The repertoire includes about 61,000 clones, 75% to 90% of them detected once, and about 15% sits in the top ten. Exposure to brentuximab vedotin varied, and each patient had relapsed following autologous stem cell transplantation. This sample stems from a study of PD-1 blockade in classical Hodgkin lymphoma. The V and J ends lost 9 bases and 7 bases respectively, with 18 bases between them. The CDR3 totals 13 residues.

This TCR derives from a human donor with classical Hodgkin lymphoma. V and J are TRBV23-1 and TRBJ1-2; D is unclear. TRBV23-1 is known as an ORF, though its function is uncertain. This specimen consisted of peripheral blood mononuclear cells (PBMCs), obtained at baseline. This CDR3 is CASPREGGFGYTF. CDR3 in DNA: TGCGCCAGTCCTAGGGAGGGTGGGTTTGGCTACACCTTC.